The 12 T cell receptor beta chains reported below all come from one sample, sequenced in a study of shared clonotypes between healthy human individuals. The repertoire was sequenced with immunoSEQ multiplex PCR; TCRdb's copy has only in-frame clones and lacks some. The table includes hundreds of thousands of clones, 73% detected once. The specimen was memory CD4+ T cells sorted from blood. Noted subset: CD45RA-negative fraction. The receptors come from a woman in her twenties or thirties in good health.

CDR3 in DNA: TGTGCCAGCAGCTTACGTTCCCTAGCGGGAGTCCCCTACAATGAGCAGTTCTTC. Translation: CASSLRSLAGVPYNEQFF. The chain has TRBV11-2 and TRBJ2-1; TRBD2 agrees at 10 bases. Trimming cost V 2 bases and J 2 bases; bases outside gene matches: 9. CDR1 is SGHAT, CDR2 FQNNGV, per germline. This CDR3 comprises 18 residues.

V and J are TRBV7-9 and TRBJ2-3; D unresolved. V dropped 6 bases and J dropped 4 bases, with 8 bases sitting between them. From germline, CDR1 is SEHNR and CDR2 FQNEAQ (reference sequence). This CDR3 has 12 residues. Written as DNA, the CDR3 is TGTGCCAGCAGTGCTCGGTCAGATACGCAGTATTTT. It specifies CASSARSDTQYF.

The sample holds one count of this clone. This chain connects TRBV7-9 to TRBJ1-1; tentatively, D is TRBD1 (5 bases). Germline loops: CDR1 SEHNR, CDR2 FQNEAQ (reference sequence). Between the trimmed V and J ends, which lost 5 bases and 3 bases, there was a span of 22 bases. CDR3 length equals 17 residues. The CDR3 loop is CASSVMRGWDRYTEAFF. The CDR3 nucleotides read TGTGCCAGCAGCGTAATGAGAGGCTGGGACCGATACACTGAAGCTTTCTTT. Full variable domain (outside the CDR3, taken from reference TRBV7-9 and TRBJ1-1): DTGVSQNPRHKITKRGQNVTFRCDPISEHNRLYWYRQTLGQGPEFLTYFQNEAQLEKSRLLSDRFSAERPKGSFSTLEIQRTEQGDSAMYLCASSVMRGWDRYTEAFFGQGTRLTVV.

The genes are TRBV11-2 and TRBJ2-3; TRBD2 matches at 8 bases. With 1 base clipped from V and 1 base from J, the junction kept 10 bases outside the gene matches. The CDR3 length is 18 residues. The germline CDR1 and CDR2 sequences are SGHAT and FQNNGV. The CDR3 reads CASSLGSTAGAGTDTQYF. The CDR3 DNA is TGTGCCAGCAGCTTAGGCTCCACAGCGGGAGCGGGCACAGATACGCAGTATTTT.

This clone was seen at least ten times. The same CDR3 is also encoded by other DNA sequences in this sample. The chain is built from TRBV11-2 and TRBJ2-5; D unresolved. V was clipped by 1 base and J by 2 bases, with 2 bases between them. CDR3 size: 12 residues. Germline CDR1 SGHAT, CDR2 FQNNGV. CDR3 nucleotides: TGTGCCAGCAGCTTAGGGCAAGAGACCCAGTACTTC. Translating gives CASSLGQETQYF.

J is TRBJ1-1 and V is TRBV28; no reliable D call. The CDR3 consists of 14 residues. The V and J ends lost 11 bases and 2 bases respectively, with 18 bases between them. CDR1 is MDHEN, CDR2 SYDVKM, per germline. CDR3 amino acids: CAVDDIRENTEAFF. In DNA form, the CDR3 reads TGTGCCGTCGACGATATTCGAGAAAACACTGAAGCTTTCTTT.

J is TRBJ1-1 and V is TRBV5-1; TRBD1 agrees at 9 bases. The J segment lost 5 bases and the V segment lost 6 bases, leaving 5 bases of the junction unmatched. Per germline, CDR1 SGHRS and CDR2 YFSETQ. The CDR3 contains 13 residues. In nucleotides, the CDR3 is TGCGCCAGCACCCGGGACAGGGCGACTGAAGCTTTCTTT. It specifies CASTRDRATEAFF.

The sample holds one count of this clone. This sequence joins TRBV5-4 and TRBJ2-5; D is uncertain. This CDR3 is built from 13 residues. CDR1 and CDR2 from the germline V gene are SGHNT and YYREEE (reference sequence). Trimming removed 2 bases at V and 2 bases at J, with 7 bases between. CDR3 sequence: CASSLEIQETQYF. DNA for the CDR3: TGTGCCAGCAGCTTAGAGATTCAAGAGACCCAGTACTTC.

There are a few counts of this clone. Other DNA sequences in the same sample also yield this CDR3. The V gene is TRBV19, the J gene TRBJ1-5; TRBD1 agrees at 10 bases. The J segment lost 2 bases and the V segment lost 5 bases, leaving 3 bases of the junction unmatched. Germline CDR1 reads LNHDA; CDR2 reads SQIVND (reference sequence). The CDR3 sequence is 15 residues long. CDR3 sequence (DNA): TGTGCCAGTAGTCGACAGGGGGCGGGCAATCAGCCCCAGCATTTT. It translates to CASSRQGAGNQPQHF.

This clone has a handful of counts. The rearrangement joins TRBV19 to TRBJ2-1, with 9 bases identical to TRBD2. The CDR3 is 13 amino acids. Trimming took 8 bases from V and 8 from J; bases not matched to a gene: 7. The V gene's germline CDR1 is LNHDA and CDR2 SQIVND (reference sequence). The CDR3 loop reads CASVSGSNDEQFF. The CDR3 DNA reads TGTGCCAGTGTTAGCGGGAGTAACGATGAGCAGTTCTTC.

The rearrangement uses TRBV25-1 and TRBJ2-1; D possibly corresponds to TRBD2 (6 bases). The V gene's germline CDR1 is MGHDK and CDR2 SYGVNS. The CDR3 consists of 15 residues. V was cut by 5 bases and J by 2 bases, with 13 bases left in between. The CDR3 is CASSSITGAYNEQFF. The CDR3 DNA sequence: TGTGCCAGCAGTTCAATAACGGGGGCCTACAATGAGCAGTTCTTC.

The chain carries TRBV7-9 and TRBJ1-2; a weak D match, TRBD1 (5 bases). Deletions cut 2 bases from V and 12 bases from J, with 25 bases between. The CDR3 totals 16 residues. Germline CDR1 reads SEHNR; CDR2 reads FQNEAQ (reference sequence). CDR3 residues: CASSLLELSYGQGDTF. The DNA of the CDR3 is TGTGCCAGCAGCTTATTGGAGCTATCTTATGGTCAGGGTGACACCTTC.